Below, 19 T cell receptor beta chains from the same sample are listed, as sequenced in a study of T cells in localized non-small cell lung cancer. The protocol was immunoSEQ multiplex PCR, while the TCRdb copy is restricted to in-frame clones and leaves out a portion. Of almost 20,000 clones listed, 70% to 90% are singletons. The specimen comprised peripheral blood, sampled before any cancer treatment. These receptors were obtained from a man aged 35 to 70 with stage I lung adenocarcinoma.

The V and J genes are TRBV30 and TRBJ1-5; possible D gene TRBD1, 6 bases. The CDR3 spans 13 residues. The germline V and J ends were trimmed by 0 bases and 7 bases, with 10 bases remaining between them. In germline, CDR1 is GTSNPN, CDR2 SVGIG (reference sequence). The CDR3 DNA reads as TGTGCCTGGAGTGTAACAGGGAAGCAGCCCCAGCATTTT. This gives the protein CAWSVTGKQPQHF.

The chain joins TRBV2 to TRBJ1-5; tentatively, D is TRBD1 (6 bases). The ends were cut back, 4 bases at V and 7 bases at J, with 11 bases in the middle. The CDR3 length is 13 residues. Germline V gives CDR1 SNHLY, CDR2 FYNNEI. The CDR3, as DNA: TGTGCCAGCAGTGGGGGGCTATGGCAGCCCCAGCATTTT. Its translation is CASSGGLWQPQHF.

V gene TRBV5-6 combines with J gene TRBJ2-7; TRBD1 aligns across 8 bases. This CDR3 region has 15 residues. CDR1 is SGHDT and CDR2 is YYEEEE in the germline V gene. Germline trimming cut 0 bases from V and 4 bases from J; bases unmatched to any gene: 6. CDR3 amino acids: CASSLAGTGRYEQYF. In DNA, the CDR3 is TGTGCCAGCAGCTTGGCCGGGACAGGAAGGTACGAGCAGTACTTC.

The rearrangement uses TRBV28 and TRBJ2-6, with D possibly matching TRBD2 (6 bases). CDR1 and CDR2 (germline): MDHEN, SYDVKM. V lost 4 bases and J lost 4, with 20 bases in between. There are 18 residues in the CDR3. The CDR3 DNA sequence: TGTGCCAGCAGTTCTGGTGGAGGGCTAGGCCGGGGGGCCAACGTCCTGACTTTC. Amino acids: CASSSGGGLGRGANVLTF.

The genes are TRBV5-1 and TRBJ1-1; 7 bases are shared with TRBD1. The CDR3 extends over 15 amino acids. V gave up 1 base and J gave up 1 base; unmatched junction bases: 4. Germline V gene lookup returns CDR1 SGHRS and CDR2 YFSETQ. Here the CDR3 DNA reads TGCGCCAGCAGCTTGACGGGACAGACGAACACTGAAGCTTTCTTT. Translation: CASSLTGQTNTEAFF. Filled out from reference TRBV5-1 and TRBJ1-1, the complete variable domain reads KAGVTQTPRYLIKTRGQQVTLSCSPISGHRSVSWYQQTPGQGLQFLFEYFSETQRNKGNFPGRFSGRQFSNSRSEMNVSTLELGDSALYLCASSLTGQTNTEAFFGQGTRLTVV.

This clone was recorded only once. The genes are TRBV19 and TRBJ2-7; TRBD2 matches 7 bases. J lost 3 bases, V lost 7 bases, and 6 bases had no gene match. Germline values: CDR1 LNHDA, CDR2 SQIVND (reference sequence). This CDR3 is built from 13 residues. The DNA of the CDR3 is TGTGCCAGTACGAGTGGGGAGGGCTACGAGCAGTACTTC. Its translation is CASTSGEGYEQYF.

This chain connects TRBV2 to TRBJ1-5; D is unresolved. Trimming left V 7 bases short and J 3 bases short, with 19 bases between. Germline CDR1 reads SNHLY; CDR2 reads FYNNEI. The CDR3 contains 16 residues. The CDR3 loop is CASKSERSLTNQPQHF. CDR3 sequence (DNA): TGTGCCAGCAAATCGGAGAGATCGCTAACCAATCAGCCCCAGCATTTT.

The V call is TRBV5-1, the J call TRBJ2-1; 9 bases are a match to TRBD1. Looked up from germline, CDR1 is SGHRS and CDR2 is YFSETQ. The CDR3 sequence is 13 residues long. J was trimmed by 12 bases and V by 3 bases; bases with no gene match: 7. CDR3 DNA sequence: TGCGCCAGCAGCTGGGGACAGGGTTCATCGCAGTTCTTC. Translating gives CASSWGQGSSQFF.

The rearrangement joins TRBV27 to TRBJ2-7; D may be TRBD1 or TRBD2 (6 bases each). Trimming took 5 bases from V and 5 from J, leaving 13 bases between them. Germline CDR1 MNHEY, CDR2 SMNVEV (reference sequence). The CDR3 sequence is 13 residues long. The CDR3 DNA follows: TGTGCCAGCAGTCCCGGGGGCTGGGACGAGCAGTACTTC. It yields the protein CASSPGGWDEQYF.

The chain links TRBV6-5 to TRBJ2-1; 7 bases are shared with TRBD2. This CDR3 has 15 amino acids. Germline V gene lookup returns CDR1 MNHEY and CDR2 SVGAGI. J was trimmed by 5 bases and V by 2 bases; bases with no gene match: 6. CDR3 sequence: CASSYHPTSDNEQFF. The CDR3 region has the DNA TGTGCCAGCAGTTACCACCCTACTAGCGACAATGAGCAGTTCTTC.

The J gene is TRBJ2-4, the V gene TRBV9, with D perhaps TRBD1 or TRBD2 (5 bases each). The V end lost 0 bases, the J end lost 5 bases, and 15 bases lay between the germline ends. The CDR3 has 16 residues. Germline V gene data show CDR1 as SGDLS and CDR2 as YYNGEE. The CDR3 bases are TGTGCCAGCAGCGTAGAATTGAGGGGCGGAGAAAACATTCAGTACTTC. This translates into CASSVELRGGENIQYF.

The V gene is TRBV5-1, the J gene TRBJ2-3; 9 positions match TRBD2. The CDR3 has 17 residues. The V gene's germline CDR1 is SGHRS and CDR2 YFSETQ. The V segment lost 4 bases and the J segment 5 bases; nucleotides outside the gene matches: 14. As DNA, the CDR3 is TGCGCCAGCAGCCTACGAAGTGCGGGGGGGCGAGGAGATACGCAGTATTTT. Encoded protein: CASSLRSAGGRGDTQYF.

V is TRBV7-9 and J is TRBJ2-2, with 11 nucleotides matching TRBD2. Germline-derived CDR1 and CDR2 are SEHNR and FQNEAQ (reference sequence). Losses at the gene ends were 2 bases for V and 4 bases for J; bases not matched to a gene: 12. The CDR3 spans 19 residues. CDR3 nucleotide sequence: TGTGCCAGCAGCTTACCACAAGGGCTAGCGGGAGGACCCACCGGGGAGCTGTTTTTT. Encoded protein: CASSLPQGLAGGPTGELFF.

The DNA of the CDR3 is TGTGCCAGCAACCCGGGACTAGCGGACACCGGGGAGCTGTTTTTT. Its protein is CASNPGLADTGELFF. The V and J genes are TRBV6-6 and TRBJ2-2; 11 bases align to TRBD2. Germline V CDR1 and CDR2: MNHNY, SVGAGI (reference sequence). J was trimmed by 3 bases and V by 7 bases; bases with no gene match: 4. This CDR3 has 15 amino acids.

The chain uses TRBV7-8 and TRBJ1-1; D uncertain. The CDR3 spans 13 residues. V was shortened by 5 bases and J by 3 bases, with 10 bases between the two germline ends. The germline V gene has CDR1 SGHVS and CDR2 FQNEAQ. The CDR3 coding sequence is TGTGCCAGCAGCGCTCGGGAGGACACTGAAGCTTTCTTT. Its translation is CASSAREDTEAFF.

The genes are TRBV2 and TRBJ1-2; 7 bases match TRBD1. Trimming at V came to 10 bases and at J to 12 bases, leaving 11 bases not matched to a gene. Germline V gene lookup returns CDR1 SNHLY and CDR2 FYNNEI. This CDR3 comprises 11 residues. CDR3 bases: TGTGCCACCTACGACAGGGTTAAGGACACCTTC. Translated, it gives CATYDRVKDTF.

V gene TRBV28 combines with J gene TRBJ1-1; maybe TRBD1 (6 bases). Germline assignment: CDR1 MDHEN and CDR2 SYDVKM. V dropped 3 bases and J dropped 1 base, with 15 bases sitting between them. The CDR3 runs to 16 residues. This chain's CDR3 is CASSFPLTGANTEAFF. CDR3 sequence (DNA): TGTGCCAGCAGTTTTCCTCTGACAGGAGCGAACACTGAAGCTTTCTTT. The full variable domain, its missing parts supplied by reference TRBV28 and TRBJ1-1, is DVKVTQSSRYLVKRTGEKVFLECVQDMDHENMFWYRQDPGLGLRLIYFSYDVKMKEKGDIPEGYSVSREKKERFSLILESASTNQTSMYLCASSFPLTGANTEAFFGQGTRLTVV.

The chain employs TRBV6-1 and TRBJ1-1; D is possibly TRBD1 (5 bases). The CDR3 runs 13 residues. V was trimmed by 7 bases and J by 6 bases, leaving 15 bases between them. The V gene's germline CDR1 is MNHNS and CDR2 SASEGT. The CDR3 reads CASTGRAVPEAFF. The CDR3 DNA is TGTGCCAGCACAGGGAGGGCTGTGCCTGAAGCTTTCTTT.

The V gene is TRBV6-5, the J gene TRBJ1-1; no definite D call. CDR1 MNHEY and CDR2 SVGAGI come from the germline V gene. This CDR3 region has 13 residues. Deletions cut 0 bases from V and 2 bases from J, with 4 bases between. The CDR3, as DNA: TGTGCCAGCAGTTACTCGGTCAACACTGAAGCTTTCTTT. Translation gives CASSYSVNTEAFF.